This TCR beta chain was profiled in a study of relationships among human T cell subsets (dated by TCRdb to the early 2010s). Background for the entire study: Sequencing was performed on eight distinct blood T cell populations: pan T, CD8 cytotoxic, regulatory, Th1, Th2, naive plus transitional, activated and memory cells.

This clonotype occurred a few times. Its antigen is not yet known. One base away there is no much larger clone; base qualities are not given. Naive plus transitional T cells were isolated with anti-CD45RA microbeads from pooled isolated CD4+ and CD8+ T cells. T cell subsets were isolated with Miltenyi superparamagnetic beads coated with subset-specific monoclonal antibodies. Every T cell population was isolated from peripheral blood. Whole blood was subjected to Ficoll separation to obtain mononuclear cells, from which monocytes were subsequently depleted using anti-CD14 microbeads. Right after isolation, the cell populations were resuspended in RNAprotect reagent. The CDR3 runs 11 residues from the cysteine to the phenylalanine. Only the CDR3 part of the read is kept: 33 bases, read in frame from the first base. V and J are truncated by 7 bases and 6 bases respectively, leaving an intervening sequence of 7 bases. From a lookup of the germline V gene, CDR1 and CDR2 are MGHRA and YSYEKL.

Library generation was performed with multiplex PCR. Instrument on record: 454 GS FLX. TCR alpha and beta CDR3 regions were amplified from mRNA by semiquantitative ARM-PCR. In ARM-PCR, tagged nested gene-specific primers were applied first, and communal superprimers then carried out the exponential amplification. Exonuclease was used to remove the nested primers before the first-round PCR products went through the second amplification round. Sequencing of the amplicons was performed on the 454 platform, which allows millions of DNA fragments to be sequenced rapidly without cloning bias. A read was counted as effective if the read could be mapped to both V and J germline segments. In the source study's methods: Reads were assigned to germline V, D and J segments with IRmap, which uses pyromap, a Smith-Waterman modification adapted to 454 sequencing errors. D-beta assignments were filtered with cutoffs set at the 99th percentile of alignment scores obtained from simulated random sequences. The CDR3 was taken to be the amino acids lying between the conserved V-segment Y[YFLI]C motif and the J-segment [FW]GXGT motif. A compound Poisson process model, previously applied to large-scale EST data, was used to estimate repertoire diversity. A procedure for detecting cross-contamination was used to argue that the shared CDR3s did not come from sample contamination. The public reads were run again by TCRdb, first through fastp at Q25 and then through MiXCR, and only productive beta chains were kept. Entries are consolidated by CDR3 protein sequence, retaining the most common genes and DNA. TCRdb's processing, not the study's, gives the V and J calls here. Across this sample there are approximately 7,300 distinct CDR3 sequences, with roughly 70% seen only once. The ten most abundant clones make up less than 65% of the sample.

Overall study results and their limits: No statistically significant differences in V, D and J usage, CDR3 length or N-nucleotide additions were observed among the seven subsets. The bead-based sorting was unable to rule out the presence of a CD4+CD8+ double-positive population. More than 55% of CD8+ cytotoxic sequences came from clones with more than 100 reads, while the regulatory and Th2 subsets showed few clones of that size. The substantial sharing of CDR3s among Th1, Th2 and regulatory T cells was interpreted as suggesting that cell fate choices are stochastic.

Sequences were obtained from naive and transitional (CD45RA+) T cells sorted from blood. Interpreted using the paper, the cell subset or site label stands for: CD45RA+ naive plus transitional T cells (Tn+t). The source of this sequence is a man aged 35 to 55 in good health. The chain was built from TRBV4-1 and TRBJ2-1; the D gene lacks a confident call. The DNA sequence is given as TGCGCCAGCACCATTGGCAATGAGCAGTTCTTC. It specifies CASTIGNEQFF.